This T cell receptor beta chain was sequenced during a study of PD-L1 blockade in urothelial cancer. Sample time point: pretreatment peripheral blood. This clone was observed a few times. Profiled with immunoSEQ multiplex PCR; TCRdb holds only in-frame clones, not every one. The data show about 130,000 clones, 65% to 85% seen once. Trimming took off 4 bases at V and 3 bases at J, with 13 bases between the two ends. This CDR3 has 15 amino acids. Looked up from germline, CDR1 is SGHVS and CDR2 is FNYEAQ. The receptor's source is a man aged 50 to 59 with urothelial cancer. The sequencing here drew on PBMCs, taken around atezolizumab (anti-PD-L1) treatment. The chain has TRBV7-6 and TRBJ1-5; D not resolved. The CDR3 region has the DNA TGTGCCAGCAGCTCACTCGGCGGGTACAATCAGCCCCAGCATTTT. This gives the protein CASSSLGGYNQPQHF.